The present T cell receptor (beta chain) was sequenced within a study of T cell responses to AZD1222 COVID-19 vaccine (dated by TCRdb to about 2021). Context from the whole study: Because spike-specific TCR depth and breadth did not differ between the two schedules, AZD1222 recipients who got a second dose at roughly 4 weeks were pooled with those who got a second dose at roughly 12 weeks. A total of around 240 trial participants underwent TCR sequencing, of whom 207 received two doses of AZD1222 and about 25 received two doses of the MenACWY control vaccine. Trial participants were enrolled by age into 18-55, 56-69 and 70-plus year subgroups, with roughly 150, 30 and 60 TCR-sequenced participants respectively. The paper's findings and limits, for the study overall: Spike-specific TCR breadth and depth rose significantly after two AZD1222 doses compared with day 0 and with MenACWY recipients. The 56-69-year group was small, and its depth increase did not reach significance, likely because of low power. Because no samples from the day 14 peak response were available, repertoires could be characterized only after the peak T cell response. Participants were mostly white British and included more females than males, and it was suggested by the authors that clonal diversity may have been underestimated. Reportedly, close to half of the unique spike-specific TCRs recognized epitopes lying outside the regions that are mutated in the B.1.351 and B.1.1.7 variants. Vaccine-associated CD4 TCRs spanned the whole spike protein, with dominant responses in regions 160-218 and 743-854. Conclusions about previously exposed vaccinees are limited because only six or seven AZD1222 recipients were SARS-CoV-2 seropositive at baseline.

Regarding this clone: The antigen it recognizes is unknown. There are no base qualities to consult, and no much larger clone falls within one base.

Reading the label with the study, this specimen's time point is: baseline before first vaccination. Samples from vaccinated people were obtained from the UK trials COV001 and COV002, which included a single-blind randomized controlled phase 2/3 trial of AZD1222 (ChAdOx1 nCoV-19) in healthy adults. Trial participant PBMC samples were collected at day 0 and day 28 after the second dose for TCRbeta chain sequencing. The CDR3 regions of human TCRbeta chains were subjected to immunosequencing. From the authors' description of their analysis: Repertoire TCRs were matched against a reference library of SARS-CoV-2-specific TCRs generated with the MIRA antigen-specificity platform. Breadth was defined as the fraction of unique TCRs that were SARS-CoV-2-associated. Depth was defined as the fraction of total T cells that were SARS-CoV-2-associated. Using the MIRA data, each spike-specific TCR was mapped to the spike region that the TCR reacts to and placed in a CD4 or CD8 class. Log10-transformed breadth and depth values were compared by one-way ANOVA with Sidak's multiple comparisons tests. TCRdb mirrors the immuneACCESS table, restricted to in-frame sequences. Some clones are absent from its copies; in checked studies, under half trace to an unresolved V gene, and the reason for the others is unknown. The DNA gave D and trimming, while V, J and clone size come from that table. The sample table contains roughly 150,000 clones; only one count was recorded for around 91% of them. Approximately 5.3% of the sample is in the top ten clones.

The CDR3 goes from the cysteine to the phenylalanine over 15 residues. The CDR3 DNA has 45 bases and is translated from base 1. Looking up the germline V gene yields CDR1 MNHEY and CDR2 SVGEGT. V is pruned by 2 bases and J by 0 bases, leaving 3 bases of the junction without a gene match. This receptor chain uses TRBV6-2 or TRBV6-3 and TRBJ1-2, with 7 bases aligning to TRBD1. The TCR sequence derives from an adult in good health. The sample here was peripheral blood, taken on day 0 of AZD1222 vaccination. The DNA is TGTGCCAGCAGTTACGTTCAGGGGGCTAACTATGGCTACACCTTC. The resulting protein is CASSYVQGANYGYTF.